The 15 T cell receptor beta chains below were found in one sample sequenced in a study of OX40 agonist ivuxolimab in advanced cancers. Repertoires were generated with immunoSEQ multiplex PCR, while TCRdb's copy carries only in-frame clones and drops some. This table holds 55,000 or so clones, more than 75% found once. This specimen was CD4+ or CD8+ T cells sorted from blood, taken in a trial of the OX40 agonist ivuxolimab. These receptors all come from an adult with an advanced solid tumor such as melanoma, head and neck, liver or kidney cancer.

This clone was observed a handful of times. The rearrangement links TRBV5-4 to TRBJ2-2; a possible D gene is TRBD2 (6 bases). Germline V CDR1 and CDR2: SGHNT, YYREEE (reference sequence). Trimming took off 4 bases at V and 0 bases at J, with 16 bases between the two ends. This CDR3 is 17 amino acids long. The CDR3 here is CASSRGYGIPNTGELFF. CDR3 nucleotide sequence: TGTGCCAGCAGCCGGGGGTACGGAATTCCGAACACCGGGGAGCTGTTTTTT.

This chain uses TRBV5-6 with TRBJ2-5; TRBD2 matches 12 bases. The trim removed 2 bases at V and 5 bases at J, leaving 7 bases unmatched. Germline CDR1 reads SGHDT; CDR2 reads YYEEEE. There are 16 residues in the CDR3. This CDR3 reads CASSLQTSGSPETQYF. The DNA for the CDR3 is TGTGCCAGCAGCTTACAGACTAGCGGGAGTCCTGAGACCCAGTACTTC.

The CDR3 region is CASSLIPVPSYEQYF. The CDR3, as DNA: TGTGCCAGCAGCTTAATACCAGTACCTTCCTACGAGCAGTACTTC. The chain recombines TRBV7-2 with TRBJ2-7; no firm D call. Germline loops: CDR1 SGHTA, CDR2 FQGNSA. The CDR3 loop spans 15 amino acids. The germline V and J ends were trimmed by 2 bases and 1 base, with 12 bases remaining between them. The whole variable domain, remainder taken from reference TRBV7-2 and TRBJ2-7, is GAGVSQSPSNKVTEKGKDVELRCDPISGHTALYWYRQSLGQGLEFLIYFQGNSAPDKSGLPSDRFSAERTGGSVSTLTIQRTQQEDSAVYLCASSLIPVPSYEQYFGPGTRLTVT.

The gene calls are TRBV16 and TRBJ1-6; D is possibly TRBD1 (6 bases). The CDR3 contains 12 residues. V was cut by 5 bases and J by 11 bases, with 10 bases left in between. Germline CDR1 KGHSY, CDR2 FQNENV. Written as DNA, the CDR3 is TGTGCCAGCAGCTGGGACAACACACCCCTCCACTTT. Its translation is CASSWDNTPLHF.

The V call is TRBV5-5, the J call TRBJ1-5; D remains unclear. Trimming pared 0 bases from V and 5 bases from J, leaving 9 bases between. Per the germline V gene, CDR1 is SGHKS and CDR2 is YYEKEE (reference sequence). CDR3 size: 14 residues. The CDR3 is CASSLGWFDQPQHF. As DNA, the CDR3 is TGTGCCAGCAGCTTGGGGTGGTTCGATCAGCCCCAGCATTTT.

This chain uses TRBV5-4 with TRBJ2-3; no definite D call. CDR1 and CDR2 from the germline V gene are SGHNT and YYREEE (reference sequence). Trimming shortened V by 0 bases and J by 0 bases, and 11 bases separated the two germline ends. This CDR3 region has 16 residues. For the CDR3, the DNA is TGTGCCAGCAGCTTGGCCGGCTCCCTGAGCACAGATACGCAGTATTTT. It specifies CASSLAGSLSTDTQYF. The full variable domain, rest sourced from reference TRBV5-4 and TRBJ2-3, is ETGVTQSPTHLIKTRGQQVTLRCSSQSGHNTVSWYQQALGQGPQFIFQYYREEENGRGNFPPRFSGLQFPNYSSELNVNALELDDSALYLCASSLAGSLSTDTQYFGPGTRLTVL.

In its sample, this clone was seen once. The V gene is TRBV5-1, the J gene TRBJ2-7; 9 bases match TRBD1. CDR3 length equals 14 residues. The V and J ends lost 2 bases and 6 bases, in that order; junction bases with no gene match: 6. CDR1 is SGHRS, CDR2 YFSETQ, per germline. The CDR3 region has the DNA TGCGCCAGCAGCTTTTCGGCGGACAGGGGCGAGCAGTACTTC. Its protein is CASSFSADRGEQYF.

Relative to its sample, this clone is medium-sized. This chain uses TRBV19 with TRBJ1-1; D uncertain. This CDR3 is 14 amino acids long. Trimming removed 5 bases at V and 1 base at J, with 11 bases between. Germline lookup yields CDR1 LNHDA and CDR2 SQIVND (reference sequence). This chain's CDR3 is CASSRELRNTEAFF. The CDR3 DNA follows: TGTGCCAGTAGTCGTGAGCTCCGGAACACTGAAGCTTTCTTT.

The CDR3 bases are TGTGCCAGCACTCCAACGTTTGGGGCAGGGGGCTATGGCTACACCTTC. This codes for CASTPTFGAGGYGYTF. The chain combines TRBV2 with TRBJ1-2, with 7 bases fitting TRBD1. Germline values: CDR1 SNHLY, CDR2 FYNNEI. After removal of 7 bases from V and 4 bases from J, the junction contained 15 bases not matched to a gene. The CDR3 is 16 amino acids.

The CDR3 is CAWKSGTSSYNEQFF. The CDR3 bases are TGTGCCTGGAAAAGCGGGACGAGCTCCTACAATGAGCAGTTCTTC. This chain joins TRBV30 and TRBJ2-1; 7 nucleotides match TRBD2. Germline V gives CDR1 GTSNPN, CDR2 SVGIG (reference sequence). This CDR3 has 15 amino acids. The ends lost 4 bases at V and 0 bases at J; junction bases unmatched: 6.

The V call is TRBV6-5, the J call TRBJ1-4; D gene ambiguous. The V end lost 2 bases, the J end lost 9 bases, and 10 bases lay between the germline ends. CDR3 length equals 13 residues. Germline values: CDR1 MNHEY, CDR2 SVGAGI. CDR3: CASSYRVSKKLFF. The CDR3 region has the DNA TGTGCCAGCAGTTACAGGGTGTCGAAAAAACTGTTTTTT.

The chain combines TRBV4-2 with TRBJ2-5; possibly TRBD1 or TRBD2 for D (5 bases each). CDR3 length equals 16 residues. CDR1 is LGHNA, CDR2 YNFKEQ, per germline. Deletions cut 7 bases from V and 4 bases from J, with 22 bases between. The CDR3 coding sequence is TGTGCCAGCACCCCGGGGTTGGGGCGAGGTGGAGAGACCCAGTACTTC. It encodes CASTPGLGRGGETQYF.

The V and J genes are TRBV10-2 and TRBJ2-1; 8 bases match TRBD2. V lost 10 bases and J lost 2; bases outside the gene matches: 1. CDR1 and CDR2 from the germline V gene are WSHSY and SAAADI. This CDR3 has 12 amino acids. As DNA, the CDR3 is TGCGCCACGGGACTAGCCTACAATGAGCAGTTCTTC. Translated: CATGLAYNEQFF.

This clone was recorded once. V is TRBV9 and J is TRBJ2-1, with 11 bases matching TRBD2. The germline V gene encodes CDR1 SGDLS and CDR2 YYNGEE. CDR3 length: 17 amino acids. Trimming at V came to 4 bases and at J to 2 bases, leaving 8 bases not matched to a gene. CDR3 sequence reads: CASSHSTTSGTYNEQFF. CDR3 nucleotide sequence: TGTGCCAGCAGCCACTCTACGACTAGCGGGACCTACAATGAGCAGTTCTTC.

The chain has TRBV27 and TRBJ1-1; 8 bases align to TRBD1. CDR1 and CDR2 from the germline V gene are MNHEY and SMNVEV (reference sequence). The V and J ends lost 5 bases and 1 base, in that order; junction bases with no gene match: 3. This CDR3 region has 14 residues. CDR3 loop: CASSHRGGNTEAFF. CDR3 sequence (DNA): TGTGCCAGCAGTCACAGGGGGGGGAACACTGAAGCTTTCTTT.